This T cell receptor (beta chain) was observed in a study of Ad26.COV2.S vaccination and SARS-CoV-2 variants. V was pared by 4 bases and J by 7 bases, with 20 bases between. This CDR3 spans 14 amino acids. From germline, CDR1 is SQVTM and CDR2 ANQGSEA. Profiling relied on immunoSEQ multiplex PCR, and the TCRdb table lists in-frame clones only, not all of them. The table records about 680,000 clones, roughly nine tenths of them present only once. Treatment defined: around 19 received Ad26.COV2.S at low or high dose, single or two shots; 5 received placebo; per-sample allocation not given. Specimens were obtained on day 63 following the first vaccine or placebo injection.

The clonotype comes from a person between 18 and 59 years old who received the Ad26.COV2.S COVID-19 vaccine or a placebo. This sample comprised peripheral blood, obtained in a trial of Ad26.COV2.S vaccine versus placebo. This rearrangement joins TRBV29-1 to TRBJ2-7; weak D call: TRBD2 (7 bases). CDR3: CSVVGGANLREQYF. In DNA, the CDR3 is TGCAGCGTTGTGGGGGGGGCCAACTTAAGAGAGCAGTACTTC.